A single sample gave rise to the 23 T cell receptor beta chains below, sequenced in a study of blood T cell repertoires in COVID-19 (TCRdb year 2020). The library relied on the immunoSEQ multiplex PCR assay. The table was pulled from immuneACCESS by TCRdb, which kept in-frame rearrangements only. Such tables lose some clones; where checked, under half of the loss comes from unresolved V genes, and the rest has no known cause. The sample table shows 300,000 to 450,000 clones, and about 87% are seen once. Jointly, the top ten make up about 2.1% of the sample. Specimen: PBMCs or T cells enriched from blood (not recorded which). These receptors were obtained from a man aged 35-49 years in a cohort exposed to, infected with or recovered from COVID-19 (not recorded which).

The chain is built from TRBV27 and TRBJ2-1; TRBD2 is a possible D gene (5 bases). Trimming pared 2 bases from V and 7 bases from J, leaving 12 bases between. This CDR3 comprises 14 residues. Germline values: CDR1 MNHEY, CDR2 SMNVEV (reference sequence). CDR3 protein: CASSLVGVGNEQFF. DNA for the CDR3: TGTGCCAGCAGTTTAGTGGGAGTGGGGAATGAGCAGTTCTTC.

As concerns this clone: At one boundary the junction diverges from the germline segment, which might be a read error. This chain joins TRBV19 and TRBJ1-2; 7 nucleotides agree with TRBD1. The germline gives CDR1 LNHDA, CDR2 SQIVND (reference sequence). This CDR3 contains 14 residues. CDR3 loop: CASSSRKYRGGMGF. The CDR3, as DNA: TGTGCCAGTAGTTCCCGAAAATACAGGGGTGGAATGGGTTTC. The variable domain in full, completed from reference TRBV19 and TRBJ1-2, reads DGGITQSPKYLFRKEGQNVTLSCEQNLNHDAMYWYRQDPGQGLRLIYYSQIVNDFQKGDIAEGYSVSREKKESFPLTVTSAQKNPTAFYLCASSSRKYRGGMGFGSGTRLTVV.

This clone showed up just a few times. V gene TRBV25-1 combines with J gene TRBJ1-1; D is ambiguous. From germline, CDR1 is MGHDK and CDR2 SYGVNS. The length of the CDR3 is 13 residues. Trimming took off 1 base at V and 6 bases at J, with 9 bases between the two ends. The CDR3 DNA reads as TGTGCCAGCAGTGAATTAGTTAACTCTGAAGCTTTCTTT. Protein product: CASSELVNSEAFF.

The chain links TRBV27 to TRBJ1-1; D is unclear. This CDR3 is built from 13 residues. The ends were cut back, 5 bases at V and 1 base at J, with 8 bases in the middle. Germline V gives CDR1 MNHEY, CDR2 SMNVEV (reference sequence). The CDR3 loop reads CASSPPGNTEAFF. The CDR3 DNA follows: TGTGCCAGCAGTCCCCCAGGGAACACTGAAGCTTTCTTT.

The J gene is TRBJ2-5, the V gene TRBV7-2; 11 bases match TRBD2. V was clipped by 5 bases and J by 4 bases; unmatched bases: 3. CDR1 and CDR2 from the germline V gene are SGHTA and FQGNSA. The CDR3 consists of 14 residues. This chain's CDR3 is CASSHGLAGETQYF. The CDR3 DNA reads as TGTGCCAGCAGCCACGGACTAGCGGGAGAGACCCAGTACTTC.

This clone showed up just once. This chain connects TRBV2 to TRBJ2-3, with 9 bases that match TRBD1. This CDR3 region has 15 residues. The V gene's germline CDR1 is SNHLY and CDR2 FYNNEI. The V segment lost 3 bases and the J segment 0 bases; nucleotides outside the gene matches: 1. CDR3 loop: CASSEDRGSTDTQYF. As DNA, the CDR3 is TGTGCCAGCAGTGAGGACAGGGGTAGCACAGATACGCAGTATTTT.

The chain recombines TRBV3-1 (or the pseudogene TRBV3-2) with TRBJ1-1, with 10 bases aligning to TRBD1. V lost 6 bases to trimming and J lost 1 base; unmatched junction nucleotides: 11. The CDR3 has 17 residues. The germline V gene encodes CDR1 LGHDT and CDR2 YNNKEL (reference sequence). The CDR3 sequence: CASSKQTGGGGNTEAFF. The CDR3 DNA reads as TGTGCCAGCAGTAAACAGACAGGGGGCGGAGGGAACACTGAAGCTTTCTTT.

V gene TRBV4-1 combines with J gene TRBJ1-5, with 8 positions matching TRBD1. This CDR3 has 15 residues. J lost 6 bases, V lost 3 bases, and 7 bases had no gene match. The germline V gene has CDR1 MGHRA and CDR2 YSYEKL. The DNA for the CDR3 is TGCGCCAGCAGCCAGATACAGGGGGAGGGTCAGCCCCAGCATTTT. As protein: CASSQIQGEGQPQHF.

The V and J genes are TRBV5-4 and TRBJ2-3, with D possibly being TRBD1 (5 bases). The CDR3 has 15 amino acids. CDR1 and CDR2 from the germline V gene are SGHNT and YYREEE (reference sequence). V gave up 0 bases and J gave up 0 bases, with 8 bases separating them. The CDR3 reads CASSLEGPSTDTQYF. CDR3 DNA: TGTGCCAGCAGCTTGGAGGGGCCTAGCACAGATACGCAGTATTTT. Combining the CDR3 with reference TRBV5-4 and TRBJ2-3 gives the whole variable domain ETGVTQSPTHLIKTRGQQVTLRCSSQSGHNTVSWYQQALGQGPQFIFQYYREEENGRGNFPPRFSGLQFPNYSSELNVNALELDDSALYLCASSLEGPSTDTQYFGPGTRLTVL.

CDR3 DNA: TGTGCCAGCAGCGTAGGCCCCGGCCGGACAGGGGGACTCTACGAGCAGTACTTC. Translated: CASSVGPGRTGGLYEQYF. The V and J genes are TRBV9 and TRBJ2-7; 10 nucleotides agree with TRBD1. The J segment lost 3 bases and the V segment lost 0 bases, leaving 12 bases of the junction unmatched. The CDR3 runs to 18 residues. Germline V gives CDR1 SGDLS, CDR2 YYNGEE.

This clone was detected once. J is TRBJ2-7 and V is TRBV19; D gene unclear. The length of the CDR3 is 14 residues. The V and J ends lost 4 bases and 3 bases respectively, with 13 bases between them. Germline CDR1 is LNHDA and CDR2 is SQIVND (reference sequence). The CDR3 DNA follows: TGTGCCAGTAGTAGGGCATCGGATCTCTACGAGCAGTACTTC. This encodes CASSRASDLYEQYF.

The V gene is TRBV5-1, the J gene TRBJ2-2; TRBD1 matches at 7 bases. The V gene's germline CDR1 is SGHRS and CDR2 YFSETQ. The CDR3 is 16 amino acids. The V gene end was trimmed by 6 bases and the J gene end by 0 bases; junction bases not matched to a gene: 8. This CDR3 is CASKLQTGTNTGELFF. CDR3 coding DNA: TGCGCCAGCAAGCTCCAGACAGGGACGAACACCGGGGAGCTGTTTTTT.

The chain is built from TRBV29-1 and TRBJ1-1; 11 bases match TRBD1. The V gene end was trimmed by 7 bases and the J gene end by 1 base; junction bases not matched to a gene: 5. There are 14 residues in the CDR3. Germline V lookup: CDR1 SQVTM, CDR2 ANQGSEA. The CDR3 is CSGWTGGSNTEAFF. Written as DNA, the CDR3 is TGCAGCGGTTGGACAGGGGGCTCGAACACTGAAGCTTTCTTT.

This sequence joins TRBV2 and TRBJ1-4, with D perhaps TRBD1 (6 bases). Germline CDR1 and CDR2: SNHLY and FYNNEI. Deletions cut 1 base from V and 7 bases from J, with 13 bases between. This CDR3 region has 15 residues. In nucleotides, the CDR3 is TGTGCCAGCAGTGAAGTCAGGGGAATAAGTGAAAAACTGTTTTTT. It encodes CASSEVRGISEKLFF.

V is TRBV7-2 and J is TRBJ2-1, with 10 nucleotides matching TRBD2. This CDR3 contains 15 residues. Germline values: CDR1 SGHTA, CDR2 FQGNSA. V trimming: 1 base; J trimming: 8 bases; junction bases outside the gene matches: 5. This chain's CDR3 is CASSLGTSGPYEQFF. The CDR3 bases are TGTGCCAGCAGCTTAGGGACTAGCGGCCCATATGAGCAGTTCTTC.

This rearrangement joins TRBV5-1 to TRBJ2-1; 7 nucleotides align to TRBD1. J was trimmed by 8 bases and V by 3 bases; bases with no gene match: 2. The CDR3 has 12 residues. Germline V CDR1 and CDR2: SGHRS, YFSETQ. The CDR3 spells CASSWTGYEQFF. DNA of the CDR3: TGCGCCAGCAGCTGGACAGGATATGAGCAGTTCTTC.

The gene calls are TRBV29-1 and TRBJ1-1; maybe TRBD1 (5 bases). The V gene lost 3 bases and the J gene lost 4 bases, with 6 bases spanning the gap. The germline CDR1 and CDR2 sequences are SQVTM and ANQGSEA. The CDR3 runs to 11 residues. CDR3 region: CSVDDSTEAFF. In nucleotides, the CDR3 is TGCAGCGTTGACGACAGCACTGAAGCTTTCTTT.

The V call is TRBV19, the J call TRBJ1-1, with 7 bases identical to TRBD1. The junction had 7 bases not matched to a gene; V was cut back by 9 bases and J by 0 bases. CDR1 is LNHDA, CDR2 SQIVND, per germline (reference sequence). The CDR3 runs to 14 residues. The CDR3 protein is CASKNQGVNTEAFF. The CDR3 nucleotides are TGTGCCAGCAAAAATCAGGGGGTGAACACTGAAGCTTTCTTT.

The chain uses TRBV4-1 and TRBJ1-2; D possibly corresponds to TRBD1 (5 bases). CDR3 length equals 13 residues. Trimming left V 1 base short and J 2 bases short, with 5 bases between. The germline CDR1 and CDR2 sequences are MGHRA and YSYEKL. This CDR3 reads CASSQGQNYGYTF. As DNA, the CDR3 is TGCGCCAGCAGCCAAGGACAGAACTATGGCTACACCTTC.

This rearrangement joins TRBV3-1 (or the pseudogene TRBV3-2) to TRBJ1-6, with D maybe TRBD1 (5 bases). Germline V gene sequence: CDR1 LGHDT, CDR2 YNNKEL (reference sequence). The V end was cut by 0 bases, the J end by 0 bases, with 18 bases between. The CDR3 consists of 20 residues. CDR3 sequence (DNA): TGTGCCAGCAGCCAAGAGGGTCGGGCAGGGAGGAGCTCCTATAATTCACCCCTCCACTTT. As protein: CASSQEGRAGRSSYNSPLHF.

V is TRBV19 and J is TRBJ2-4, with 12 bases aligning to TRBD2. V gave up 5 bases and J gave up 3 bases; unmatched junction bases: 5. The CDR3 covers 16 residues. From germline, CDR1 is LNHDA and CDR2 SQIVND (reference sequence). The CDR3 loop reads CASSPTSGRIKNIQYF. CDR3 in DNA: TGTGCCAGTAGTCCGACTAGCGGGAGAATCAAAAACATTCAGTACTTC. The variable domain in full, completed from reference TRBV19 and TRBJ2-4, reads DGGITQSPKYLFRKEGQNVTLSCEQNLNHDAMYWYRQDPGQGLRLIYYSQIVNDFQKGDIAEGYSVSREKKESFPLTVTSAQKNPTAFYLCASSPTSGRIKNIQYFGAGTRLSVL.

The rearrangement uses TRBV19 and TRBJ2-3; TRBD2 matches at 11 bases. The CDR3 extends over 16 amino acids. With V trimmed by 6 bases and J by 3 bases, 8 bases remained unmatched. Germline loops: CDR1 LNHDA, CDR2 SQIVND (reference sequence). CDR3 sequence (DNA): TGTGCCAGTAGACCAGAGACTAGCGGGAAGACAGATACGCAGTATTTT. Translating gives CASRPETSGKTDTQYF. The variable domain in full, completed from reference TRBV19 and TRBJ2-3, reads DGGITQSPKYLFRKEGQNVTLSCEQNLNHDAMYWYRQDPGQGLRLIYYSQIVNDFQKGDIAEGYSVSREKKESFPLTVTSAQKNPTAFYLCASRPETSGKTDTQYFGPGTRLTVL.

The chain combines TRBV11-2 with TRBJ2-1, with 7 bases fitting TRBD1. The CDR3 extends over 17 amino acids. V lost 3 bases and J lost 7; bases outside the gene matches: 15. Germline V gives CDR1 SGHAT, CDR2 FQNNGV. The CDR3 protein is CASSFEGSRQGKNEQFF. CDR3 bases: TGTGCCAGCAGCTTCGAGGGGTCGAGACAGGGTAAAAATGAGCAGTTCTTC.